The source of this TCR beta chain is a study of T cells in Graves' hyperthyroidism and ophthalmopathy. The trim removed 2 bases at V and 6 bases at J, leaving 9 bases unmatched. The germline CDR1 and CDR2 sequences are SEHNR and FQNEAQ (reference sequence). The CDR3 extends over 16 amino acids. Authors of the study amplified TCR beta CDR3 regions from RNA transcripts. TCR CDR3 regions were first amplified by RT-PCR with HTBI primers. From the multiplex PCR reads, TCRdb called clonotypes with MiXCR, one entry per CDR3 protein. The data show roughly 180,000 distinct CDR3 sequences, 17% seen once. Patients counted as stable if ophthalmopathy did not develop within 18 months. The study enrolled patients aged 18 to 65 with newly diagnosed hyperthyroidism of under 2 months' duration. Clinical symptoms, serum thyroxine, TRAb, thyroid ultrasound and orbital computed tomography established diagnosis. This sample holds PBMCs from roughly 10 ml fresh peripheral blood.

This clonotype was counted many times. This chain joins TRBV7-9 and TRBJ2-3; 9 nucleotides align to TRBD2. The sequencing input was blood. The sequence was collected from a woman between 50 and 59 years old with Graves' hyperthyroidism. The CDR3 sequence: CASSLKNSSGADTQYF. The CDR3 region has the DNA TGTGCCAGCAGCTTAAAGAATTCTAGCGGGGCGGATACGCAGTATTTT.